The source of this T cell receptor beta chain is a study of T cells after yellow fever vaccination. The CDR3 length is 16 residues. Trimming took off 4 bases at V and 4 bases at J, with 18 bases between the two ends. Germline V gives CDR1 SGHRS, CDR2 YFSETQ. UMIs were added to TCR cDNA along with a universal primer site when it was made by 5'RACE template switching. TCRdb redid the calling of the 5' RACE reads with MiXCR, one entry per CDR3 protein. The repertoire holds a few hundred thousand distinct CDR3 sequences, with over 4.5% as singletons. This clonotype was detected ten times or more. The source of this sequence is a man younger than 30 who received the YFV17D yellow fever vaccine. This material consisted of CD4+ T cells sorted from PBMCs, taken on the day of the yellow fever booster vaccination. The V gene is TRBV5-1, the J gene TRBJ2-1, with a tentative D call TRBD2 (6 bases). The CDR3 sequence: CASSPGLHSLYNEQFF. The CDR3 coding sequence is TGCGCCAGCAGCCCGGGACTCCACTCGTTGTACAATGAGCAGTTCTTC.